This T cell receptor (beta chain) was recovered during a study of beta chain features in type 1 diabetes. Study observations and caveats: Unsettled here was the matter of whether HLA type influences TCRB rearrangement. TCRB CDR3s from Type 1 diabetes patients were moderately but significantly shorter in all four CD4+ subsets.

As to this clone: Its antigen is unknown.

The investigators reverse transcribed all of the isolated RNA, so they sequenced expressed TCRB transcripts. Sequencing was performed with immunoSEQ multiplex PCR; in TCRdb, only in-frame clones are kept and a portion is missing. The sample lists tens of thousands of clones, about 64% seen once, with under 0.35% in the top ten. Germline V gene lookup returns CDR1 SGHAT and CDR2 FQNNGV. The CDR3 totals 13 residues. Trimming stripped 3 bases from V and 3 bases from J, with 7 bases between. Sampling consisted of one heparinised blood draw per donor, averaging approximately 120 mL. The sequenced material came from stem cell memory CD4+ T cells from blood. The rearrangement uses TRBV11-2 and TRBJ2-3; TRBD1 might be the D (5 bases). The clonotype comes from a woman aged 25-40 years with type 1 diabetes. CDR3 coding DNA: TGTGCCAGCAGCTTCCCAGGGACAGATACGCAGTATTTT. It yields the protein CASSFPGTDTQYF.